The next 28 T cell receptor beta chains were all read from a single sample in a study of T cell changes during pregnancy in multiple sclerosis. Produced via immunoSEQ multiplex PCR; TCRdb's table is partial and in-frame only. Here the sample spans about 83,000 clones, nearly 95% being singletons. Sample: peripheral blood, taken in the second trimester of pregnancy. The receptors were gathered from a female donor with multiple sclerosis, enrolled in a pregnancy study.

The rearrangement uses TRBV30 and TRBJ2-3; 8 bases match TRBD2. Germline V CDR1 and CDR2: GTSNPN, SVGIG (reference sequence). This CDR3 comprises 15 residues. V gave up 8 bases and J gave up 2 bases; unmatched junction bases: 12. CDR3 DNA sequence: TGTGCCCTGTTAGCGGGGAGACTACACACAGATACGCAGTATTTT. Translated: CALLAGRLHTDTQYF.

The V call is TRBV19, the J call TRBJ2-2; 9 nucleotides agree with TRBD2. There are 17 residues in the CDR3. Germline trimming cut 3 bases from V and 0 bases from J; bases unmatched to any gene: 5. CDR1 is LNHDA, CDR2 SQIVND, per germline (reference sequence). The CDR3 DNA is TGTGCCAGTAGTATCTCGGCTAGCGGGGCGAACACCGGGGAGCTGTTTTTT. As protein: CASSISASGANTGELFF.

This clone was detected once. The rearrangement uses TRBV5-5 and TRBJ2-3, with D tentatively TRBD1 (6 bases). The CDR3 is 15 amino acids. Between the trimmed V and J ends, which lost 4 bases and 2 bases, there was a span of 14 bases. Germline CDR1 SGHKS, CDR2 YYEKEE (reference sequence). CDR3 coding DNA: TGTGCCAGCAGCATCAGGGGTTCCGACACAGATACGCAGTATTTT. Its protein product is CASSIRGSDTDTQYF.

V and J are TRBV2 and TRBJ2-5; 8 bases are shared with TRBD1. J was trimmed by 5 bases and V by 8 bases; bases with no gene match: 7. Per the germline V gene, CDR1 is SNHLY and CDR2 is FYNNEI. The CDR3 loop spans 13 amino acids. The CDR3 here is CASGRTGTETQYF. CDR3 coding DNA: TGTGCCAGCGGTAGGACAGGGACGGAGACCCAGTACTTC.

The chain carries TRBV19 and TRBJ2-7, with 8 bases fitting TRBD2. This CDR3 has 15 residues. Per germline, CDR1 LNHDA and CDR2 SQIVND (reference sequence). The trim removed 5 bases at V and 3 bases at J, leaving 9 bases unmatched. The CDR3 coding sequence is TGTGCCAGTAGTTTATCGGGAGGGCCGTTCTACGAGCAGTACTTC. Protein sequence: CASSLSGGPFYEQYF. Full variable domain (remainder filled in from reference TRBV19 and TRBJ2-7): DGGITQSPKYLFRKEGQNVTLSCEQNLNHDAMYWYRQDPGQGLRLIYYSQIVNDFQKGDIAEGYSVSREKKESFPLTVTSAQKNPTAFYLCASSLSGGPFYEQYFGPGTRLTVT.

V is TRBV7-9 and J is TRBJ2-7; D is undetermined. With 5 bases removed from V and 2 bases from J, the gap between germline ends came to 7 bases. The CDR3 covers 12 residues. Germline-derived CDR1 and CDR2 are SEHNR and FQNEAQ (reference sequence). As DNA, the CDR3 is TGTGCCAGCAGCCCCGTCGCCTACGAGCAGTACTTC. It is translated as CASSPVAYEQYF.

This clone was counted a single time. J is TRBJ2-7 and V is TRBV27, with D uncertain. Looked up from germline, CDR1 is MNHEY and CDR2 is SMNVEV (reference sequence). The CDR3 loop spans 13 amino acids. The V end lost 3 bases, the J end lost 0 bases, and 6 bases lay between the germline ends. CDR3: CASSFSYSYEQYF. The CDR3 DNA sequence: TGTGCCAGCAGTTTTAGCTACTCCTACGAGCAGTACTTC.

The CDR3 nucleotides are TGTGCCAGCGCCCGGAGACCTGGATCCAGCTCTGGAAACACCATATATTTT. Protein: CASARRPGSSSGNTIYF. The chain links TRBV11-1 to TRBJ1-3; D unresolved. The CDR3 loop spans 17 amino acids. Trimming shortened V by 8 bases and J by 0 bases, and 20 bases separated the two germline ends. Germline loops: CDR1 SGHAT, CDR2 FQDESV (reference sequence). The variable domain in full, completed from reference TRBV11-1 and TRBJ1-3, reads EAEVAQSPRYKITEKSQAVAFWCDPISGHATLYWYRQILGQGPELLVQFQDESVVDDSQLPKDRFSAERLKGVDSTLKIQPAELGDSAMYLCASARRPGSSSGNTIYFGEGSWLTVV.

This sequence joins TRBV4-1 and TRBJ2-1; 12 bases map to TRBD2. The CDR3 extends over 17 amino acids. V lost 2 bases to trimming and J lost 7 bases; unmatched junction nucleotides: 9. Germline CDR1 MGHRA, CDR2 YSYEKL. CDR3 loop: CASSQPLLAGGKNEQFF. The CDR3 DNA reads TGCGCCAGCAGCCAACCACTACTAGCGGGAGGTAAAAATGAGCAGTTCTTC.

The chain joins TRBV11-2 to TRBJ2-3, with TRBD2 matching over 11 bases. The J segment lost 0 bases and the V segment lost 5 bases, leaving 4 bases of the junction unmatched. CDR1 and CDR2 (germline): SGHAT, FQNNGV. The CDR3 sequence is 16 residues long. The CDR3 protein is CASSLWTSGSTDTQYF. CDR3 sequence (DNA): TGTGCCAGCAGCCTATGGACTAGCGGGAGCACAGATACGCAGTATTTT.

The V and J genes are TRBV30 and TRBJ2-3; 13 bases map to TRBD2. Germline CDR1 is GTSNPN and CDR2 is SVGIG (reference sequence). V dropped 3 bases and J dropped 8; count of bases not matched to a gene: 11. This CDR3 spans 16 amino acids. CDR3 protein: CAWSYRTSGRGRTQYF. The CDR3 DNA reads as TGTGCCTGGAGCTACAGGACTAGCGGGAGAGGTCGTACGCAGTATTTT. Supplemented by reference TRBV30 and TRBJ2-3, the full variable domain reads SQTIHQWPATLVQPVGSPLSLECTVEGTSNPNLYWYRQAAGRGLQLLFYSVGIGQISSEVPQNLSASRPQDRQFILSSKKLLLSDSGFYLCAWSYRTSGRGRTQYFGPGTRLTVL.

The gene calls are TRBV5-1 and TRBJ2-2; 12 bases line up with TRBD1. J lost 4 bases, V lost 5 bases, and 3 bases had no gene match. Germline values: CDR1 SGHRS, CDR2 YFSETQ. The CDR3 covers 15 residues. In nucleotides, the CDR3 is TGCGCCAGCAGGGGGACAGGGGGCGGCACCGGGGAGCTGTTTTTT. It yields the protein CASRGTGGGTGELFF. Supplemented by reference TRBV5-1 and TRBJ2-2, the full variable domain reads KAGVTQTPRYLIKTRGQQVTLSCSPISGHRSVSWYQQTPGQGLQFLFEYFSETQRNKGNFPGRFSGRQFSNSRSEMNVSTLELGDSALYLCASRGTGGGTGELFFGEGSRLTVL.

This chain uses TRBV18 with TRBJ2-2; D is unclear. The germline V and J ends were trimmed by 8 bases and 1 base, with 8 bases remaining between them. CDR1 is KGHSH, CDR2 LQKENI, per germline. The CDR3 consists of 13 residues. The CDR3 sequence is CASQRLNTGELFF. In DNA form, the CDR3 reads TGTGCCAGCCAAAGACTGAACACCGGGGAGCTGTTTTTT.

The rearrangement uses TRBV9 and TRBJ2-1; maybe TRBD2 (5 bases). The germline gives CDR1 SGDLS, CDR2 YYNGEE. V lost 2 bases to trimming and J lost 5 bases, with 8 bases between them. The CDR3 extends over 13 amino acids. In DNA, the CDR3 is TGTGCCAGCAGCGTTGGAGGAGACAATGAGCAGTTCTTC. As protein: CASSVGGDNEQFF.

This chain joins TRBV5-6 and TRBJ1-2; TRBD1 matches at 8 bases. Germline V gives CDR1 SGHDT, CDR2 YYEEEE. V lost 6 bases, J lost 3 bases, and 4 bases stayed unmatched. This CDR3 region has 13 residues. DNA for the CDR3: TGTGCCAGCACTCCGACAGGGGACTATGGCTACACCTTC. Protein sequence: CASTPTGDYGYTF. Based on the CDR3 plus reference TRBV5-6 and TRBJ1-2, the full variable domain is DAGVTQSPTHLIKTRGQQVTLRCSPKSGHDTVSWYQQALGQGPQFIFQYYEEEERQRGNFPDRFSGHQFPNYSSELNVNALLLGDSALYLCASTPTGDYGYTFGSGTRLTVV.

The chain uses TRBV30 and TRBJ1-4; TRBD1 matches 7 bases. The CDR3 is 14 residues long. V gave up 4 bases and J gave up 5 bases; unmatched junction bases: 7. The germline V gene has CDR1 GTSNPN and CDR2 SVGIG (reference sequence). The CDR3 protein is CAWTPGQLNEKLFF. As DNA, the CDR3 is TGTGCCTGGACCCCGGGACAGTTAAATGAAAAACTGTTTTTT.

This chain connects TRBV30 to TRBJ2-2, with unresolved D. The CDR3 runs 11 residues. Trimming pared 3 bases from V and 6 bases from J, leaving 5 bases between. Germline values: CDR1 GTSNPN, CDR2 SVGIG (reference sequence). The CDR3 reads CAWSIAGELFF. The CDR3 region has the DNA TGTGCCTGGAGCATTGCCGGGGAGCTGTTTTTT.

CDR3 DNA: TGTGCCAGTAGTATTAGTCCCGGGACAGGGGTGAGCTCCTACAATGAGCAGTTCTTC. Encoded protein: CASSISPGTGVSSYNEQFF. The genes are TRBV19 and TRBJ2-1, with TRBD1 matching over 10 bases. CDR1 is LNHDA, CDR2 SQIVND, per germline (reference sequence). Trimming cost V 3 bases and J 0 bases; bases outside gene matches: 11. CDR3 size: 19 residues.

J is TRBJ1-2 and V is TRBV5-1; 7 bases are shared with TRBD1. Germline V lookup: CDR1 SGHRS, CDR2 YFSETQ. The CDR3 is 16 amino acids. Trimming at V came to 5 bases and at J to 2 bases, leaving 12 bases not matched to a gene. CDR3 coding DNA: TGCGCCAGCAGAGGAGACAGGGTTTTTGAAAACTATGGCTACACCTTC. It codes for CASRGDRVFENYGYTF.

The chain employs TRBV5-6 and TRBJ1-2, with 10 bases that match TRBD1. V shed 5 bases, J shed 8 bases, and the junction held 6 bases outside the gene matches. Germline V gene data show CDR1 as SGHDT and CDR2 as YYEEEE. CDR3 length: 13 residues. The CDR3, as DNA: TGTGCCAGCAGGTCCGGGACAGGGGTCGGCTACACCTTC. Amino acid sequence: CASRSGTGVGYTF.

V is TRBV27 and J is TRBJ1-4; TRBD1 might be the D (6 bases). The germline V gene has CDR1 MNHEY and CDR2 SMNVEV (reference sequence). The CDR3 sequence is 14 residues long. V was pared by 6 bases and J by 4 bases, with 12 bases between. The CDR3, as DNA: TGTGCCAGCAGCCAGGGGTCTGGTAATGAAAAACTGTTTTTT. Encoded protein: CASSQGSGNEKLFF.

The chain uses TRBV19 and TRBJ1-1; a weak D match, TRBD1 (5 bases). The germline V gene has CDR1 LNHDA and CDR2 SQIVND (reference sequence). The CDR3 spans 14 residues. The V end lost 0 bases, the J end lost 4 bases, and 9 bases lay between the germline ends. In DNA, the CDR3 is TGTGCCAGTAGTATAGACGGGGGTGGCACTGAAGCTTTCTTT. This encodes CASSIDGGGTEAFF.

The sample holds one count of this clone. This sequence joins TRBV6-1 and TRBJ1-2; 8 bases map to TRBD1. V was clipped by 5 bases and J by 0 bases; unmatched bases: 2. The CDR3 length is 14 residues. CDR1 and CDR2 (germline): MNHNS, SASEGT. CDR3 region: CASSRQGTNYGYTF. CDR3 DNA sequence: TGTGCCAGCAGTCGACAGGGGACTAACTATGGCTACACCTTC.

The chain uses TRBV18 and TRBJ2-1, with 8 positions matching TRBD2. CDR1 KGHSH and CDR2 LQKENI come from the germline V gene. The CDR3 runs 16 residues. V shed 2 bases and J 2 bases; nucleotides not matched to a gene: 5. The CDR3 DNA is TGTGCCAGCTCACCATGGGGTAGCGGGACCTACAATGAGCAGTTCTTC. Its protein product is CASSPWGSGTYNEQFF.

The chain carries TRBV18 and TRBJ1-4; TRBD1 aligns across 9 bases. The CDR3 runs 14 residues. The junction had 5 bases not matched to a gene; V was cut back by 6 bases and J by 6 bases. In germline, CDR1 is KGHSH, CDR2 LQKENI. The CDR3 protein is CASSLGQGHEKLFF. In DNA, the CDR3 is TGTGCCAGCTCTCTAGGACAGGGGCATGAAAAACTGTTTTTT.

V and J are TRBV7-6 and TRBJ2-3; a weak D match, TRBD1 (7 bases). The CDR3 length is 16 residues. V lost 1 base and J 1 base, leaving 12 bases between the germline ends. Germline CDR1 is SGHVS and CDR2 is FNYEAQ. CDR3 coding DNA: TGTGCCAGCAGCTTAGGGAGGGGGCAGGGCACAGATACGCAGTATTTT. Protein: CASSLGRGQGTDTQYF.

V is TRBV7-2 and J is TRBJ2-7, with 7 bases matching TRBD1. V dropped 4 bases and J dropped 3; count of bases not matched to a gene: 6. The length of the CDR3 is 14 residues. Germline V gives CDR1 SGHTA, CDR2 FQGNSA. The CDR3 nucleotides are TGTGCCAGCAGCTCCCGGGACAGAGGCTACGAGCAGTACTTC. Its translation: CASSSRDRGYEQYF.

The chain combines TRBV7-9 with TRBJ2-7, with D perhaps matching TRBD2 (6 bases). V gave up 5 bases and J gave up 7 bases, with 12 bases separating them. The CDR3 spans 12 residues. The V gene's germline CDR1 is SEHNR and CDR2 FQNEAQ (reference sequence). CDR3 in amino acids: CASSRLGWEQYF. The DNA of the CDR3 is TGTGCCAGCAGCCGACTAGGTTGGGAGCAGTACTTC.